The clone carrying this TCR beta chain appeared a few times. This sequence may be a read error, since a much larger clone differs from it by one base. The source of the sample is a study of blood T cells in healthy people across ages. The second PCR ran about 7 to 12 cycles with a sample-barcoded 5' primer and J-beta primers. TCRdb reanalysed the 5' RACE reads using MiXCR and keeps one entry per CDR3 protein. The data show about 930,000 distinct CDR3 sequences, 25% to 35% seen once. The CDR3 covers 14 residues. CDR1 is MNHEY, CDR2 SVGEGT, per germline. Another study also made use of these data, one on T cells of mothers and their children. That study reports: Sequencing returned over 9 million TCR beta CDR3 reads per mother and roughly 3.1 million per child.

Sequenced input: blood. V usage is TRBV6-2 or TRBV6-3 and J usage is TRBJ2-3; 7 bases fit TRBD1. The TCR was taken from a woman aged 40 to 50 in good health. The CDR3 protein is CVSRRGTGTDTQYF. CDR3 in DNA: TGTGTCAGCAGAAGGGGGACAGGCACAGATACGCAGTATTTT.